This T cell receptor beta chain appears in the sequencing data of a study of a mutant IDH1 vaccine in newly diagnosed glioma. V was cut by 1 base and J by 9 bases, with 14 bases left in between. Germline V gene data show CDR1 as LNHNV and CDR2 as YYDKDF (reference sequence). The CDR3 consists of 14 residues. Sequencing was performed with immunoSEQ multiplex PCR; in TCRdb, only in-frame clones are kept and a portion is missing. This table has about 77,000 clones, about 85% appearing once. Study findings and constraints: In 90% to 95% of patients, immune responses induced by the vaccine occurred. Whatever changes occurred in top peripheral T cell clonotypes seemed unrelated to pseudoprogression.

Worth noting for this clone: As yet, its antigen is unknown.

As to time point: week 23, last vaccination. Every vaccination contained 300 ug of the mutant IDH1 20-mer peptide and was paired with topical imiquimod. The TCR sequence derives from a woman between 50 and 59 years old with glioma. The chain is built from TRBV15 and TRBJ2-3, with D perhaps matching TRBD2 (5 bases). This specimen was PBMCs, taken from a glioma patient whose treatment included an IDH1 peptide vaccine. CDR3 nucleotide sequence: TGTGCCACCAGCAGAGGGGGAGTGGAATTGACGCAGTATTTT. This gives the protein CATSRGGVELTQYF.